The following is a TCR beta chain sequence with its context. Germline-derived CDR1 and CDR2 are MNHNS and SASEGT. The CDR3 is 12 residues long. V was clipped by 6 bases and J by 3 bases, with 9 bases between them. Clones were read by immunoSEQ multiplex PCR, and TCRdb kept only the in-frame ones, dropping some. The repertoire holds roughly 87,000 clones, with roughly 94% as singletons. This entry belongs to a study of technical replicates of blood from several donors. The J gene is TRBJ2-7, the V gene TRBV6-1, with D maybe TRBD1 (6 bases). This clonotype was obtained from a human donor in good health. The material sequenced was T cells isolated from PBMCs. CDR3 bases: TGTGCCAGCAGCGCACAGGGCTACGAGCAGTACTTC. Protein sequence: CASSAQGYEQYF.